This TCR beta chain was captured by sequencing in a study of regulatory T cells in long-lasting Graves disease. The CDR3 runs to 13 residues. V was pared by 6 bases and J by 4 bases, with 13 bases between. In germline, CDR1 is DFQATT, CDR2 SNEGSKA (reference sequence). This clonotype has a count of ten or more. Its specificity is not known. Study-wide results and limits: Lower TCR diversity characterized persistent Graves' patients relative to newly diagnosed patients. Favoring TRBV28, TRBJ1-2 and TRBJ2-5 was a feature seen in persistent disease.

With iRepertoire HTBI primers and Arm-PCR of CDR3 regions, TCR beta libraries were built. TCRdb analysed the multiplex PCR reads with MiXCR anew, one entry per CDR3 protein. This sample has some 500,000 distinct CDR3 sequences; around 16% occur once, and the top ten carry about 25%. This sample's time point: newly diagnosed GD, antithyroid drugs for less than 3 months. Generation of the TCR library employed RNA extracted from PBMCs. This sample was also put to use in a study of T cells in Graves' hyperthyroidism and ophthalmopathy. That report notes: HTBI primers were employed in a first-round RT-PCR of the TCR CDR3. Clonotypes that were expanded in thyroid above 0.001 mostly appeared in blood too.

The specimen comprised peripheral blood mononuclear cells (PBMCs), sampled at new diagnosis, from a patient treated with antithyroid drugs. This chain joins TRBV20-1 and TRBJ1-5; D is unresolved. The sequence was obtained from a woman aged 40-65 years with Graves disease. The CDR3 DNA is TGCAGTGCCCTTACGACACGGAATCAGCCCCAGCATTTT. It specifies CSALTTRNQPQHF.